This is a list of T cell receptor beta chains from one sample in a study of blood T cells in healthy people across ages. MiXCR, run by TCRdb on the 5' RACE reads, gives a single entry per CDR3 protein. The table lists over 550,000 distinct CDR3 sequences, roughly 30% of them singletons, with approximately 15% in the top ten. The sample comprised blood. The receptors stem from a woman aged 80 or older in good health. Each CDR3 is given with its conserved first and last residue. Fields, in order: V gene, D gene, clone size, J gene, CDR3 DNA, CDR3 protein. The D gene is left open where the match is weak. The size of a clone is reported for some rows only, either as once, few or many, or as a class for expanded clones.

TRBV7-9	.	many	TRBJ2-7	TGTGCCAGCAGCGAGACAGTCTCCGTTCACGAGCAGTACTTC	CASSETVSVHEQYF
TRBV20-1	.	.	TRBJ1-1	TGCAGTGCTAGGAGGGGGGTTCTGACTGAAGCTTTCTTT	CSARRGVLTEAFF
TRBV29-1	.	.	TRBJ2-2	TGCAGCGTTAGAGGGGTCCGGGCCGGCGGGGAGCTGTTTTTT	CSVRGVRAGGELFF
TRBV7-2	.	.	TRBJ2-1	TGTGCCAGCAGCTTAGACAAGGGTACATCCTACAATGAGCAGTTCTTC	CASSLDKGTSYNEQFF
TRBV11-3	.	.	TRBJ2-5	TGTGCCAGCAGCTTAGTAAAGGAGACCCAGTACTTC	CASSLVKETQYF
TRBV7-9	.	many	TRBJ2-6	TGTGCCAGCAGCTTAGTGGGGGGCAGGGACCGCTCTGGGGCCAACGTCCTGACTTTC	CASSLVGGRDRSGANVLTF
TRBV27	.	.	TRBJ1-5	TGTGCCAGCAGTTTAACAGGGTACAATCAGCCCCAGCATTTT	CASSLTGYNQPQHF
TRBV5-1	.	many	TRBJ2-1	TGCGCCAGCAGCTTGAGAGGGGGGATGGGCTACAATGAGCAGTTCTTC	CASSLRGGMGYNEQFF
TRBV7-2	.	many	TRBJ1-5	TGTGCCAGCAGCAGGGACGCCAGCAATCAGCCCCAGCATTTT	CASSRDASNQPQHF
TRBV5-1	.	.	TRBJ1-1	TGCGCCAGCAGCCTGGGACATAAGACTTCTGAAGCTTTCTTT	CASSLGHKTSEAFF
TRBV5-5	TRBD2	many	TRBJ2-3	TGTGCCAGCAGCCCGACTAGCGGGGGTGGGGATACGCAGTATTTT	CASSPTSGGGDTQYF
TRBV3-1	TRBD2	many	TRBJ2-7	TGTGCCAGCAGCCAAGCCGGGGGGTCCGGCTACGAGCAGTACTTC	CASSQAGGSGYEQYF
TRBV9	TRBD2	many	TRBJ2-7	TGTGCCAGCAGCACCTCTAGCGGGGGGCCCTCCTACGAGCAGTACTTC	CASSTSSGGPSYEQYF
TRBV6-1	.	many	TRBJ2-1	TGTGCCAGCAGTGAAGGGCTAGCCGCGGACTACAATGAGCAGTTCTTC	CASSEGLAADYNEQFF
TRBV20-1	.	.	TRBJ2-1	TGCAGTGCTAGAGAGCCAGTGAGGGGCAATGAGCAGTTCTTC	CSAREPVRGNEQFF
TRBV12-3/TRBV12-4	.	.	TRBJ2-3	TGTGCCAGCAGAAGTACCGGGATGATCACAGATACGCAGTATTTT	CASRSTGMITDTQYF
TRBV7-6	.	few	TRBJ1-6	TGTGCCAGCAGCTTAGGGGGCAGGGATCAATCACCCCTCCACTTT	CASSLGGRDQSPLHF
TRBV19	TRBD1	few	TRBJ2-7	TGTGCCACCGCCTTGGGTAACAGGGGCTACGAGCAGTACTTC	CATALGNRGYEQYF
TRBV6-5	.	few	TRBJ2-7	TGCGCCAGCAGCCAAACCTGCGAGCAGTACTTC	CASSQTCEQYF
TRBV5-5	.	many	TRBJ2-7	TGTGCCAGCAGCCCGGTCGGGTCTACCTACGAGCAGTACTTC	CASSPVGSTYEQYF
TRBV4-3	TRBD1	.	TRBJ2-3	TGCGCCAGCAGCCAAGGACAGGGGAGTGATACGCAGTATTTT	CASSQGQGSDTQYF
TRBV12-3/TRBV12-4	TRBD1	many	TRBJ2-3	TGTGCCAGCAGCCCGGGACAGGGGGCCGCAGATACGCAGTATTTT	CASSPGQGAADTQYF
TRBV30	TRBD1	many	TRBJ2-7	TGTGCCTGGAGTACAGGGGTATACGAGCAGTACTTC	CAWSTGVYEQYF
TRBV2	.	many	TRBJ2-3	TGTGCCAGCAACCGCCGGGGCCCTAGCACAGATACGCAGTATTTT	CASNRRGPSTDTQYF
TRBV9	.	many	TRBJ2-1	TGTGCCAGCAGCGTGGGACCAACTAGAAACAATGAGCAGTTCTTC	CASSVGPTRNNEQFF
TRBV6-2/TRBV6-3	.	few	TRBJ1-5	TGTGCCAGCAGTTACCTGCTCCGAGGGGGTGGAAGCAATCAGCCCCAGCATTTT	CASSYLLRGGGSNQPQHF
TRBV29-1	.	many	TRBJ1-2	TGCAGCGTTGAAGATCCAGGGTTTAGTTATGGCTACACCTTC	CSVEDPGFSYGYTF
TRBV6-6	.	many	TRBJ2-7	TGTGCCAGCAGTTACTCGAAGGAGGGTAAGCAGTACTTC	CASSYSKEGKQYF
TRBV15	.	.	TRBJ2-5	TGTGCCACCAGCAGAGATCTAGCAGTTCAAGGGACCCAGTACTTC	CATSRDLAVQGTQYF
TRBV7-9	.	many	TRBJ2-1	TGTGCCAGCAGCTTAGGGGCTTTTAATGAGCAGTTCTTC	CASSLGAFNEQFF
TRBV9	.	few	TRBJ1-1	TGTGCCAGCAGCGCAGTGACTGAAAACACTGAAGCTTTCTTT	CASSAVTENTEAFF
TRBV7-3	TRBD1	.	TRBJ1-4	TGTGCCAGCAGCCAGACAGGGTTCGGTGAAAAACTGTTTTTT	CASSQTGFGEKLFF
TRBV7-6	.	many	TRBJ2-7	TGTGCCAGCAGCTTGAAAGAAGGGGCCGAGCAGTACTTC	CASSLKEGAEQYF
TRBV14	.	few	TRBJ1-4	TGTGCCAGCAGCCATCTGGGTGCTCCCCGGGCACGGTTTTTT	CASSHLGAPRARFF
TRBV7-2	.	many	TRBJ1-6	TGTGCCAGCAGCTTAGAACGGACAGCCAATTCACCCCTCCACTTT	CASSLERTANSPLHF
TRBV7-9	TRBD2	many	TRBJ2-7	TGTGCCAGCAGCCCGAGGGGCTCGCGCGGACTAGCGGGGTACGAGCAGTACTTC	CASSPRGSRGLAGYEQYF
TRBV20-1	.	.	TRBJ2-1	TGCAGTGCTAGAGGGGTATGGGGAGATAACCACAATGAGCAGTTCTTC	CSARGVWGDNHNEQFF
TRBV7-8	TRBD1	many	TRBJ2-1	TGTGCCAGCAGCTTGGGCAGGGGGACCTCCTACAATGAGCAGTTCTTC	CASSLGRGTSYNEQFF
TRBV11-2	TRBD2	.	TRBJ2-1	TGTGCCAGCAGCTTATGGCGGGGGGGCCGTCCTTCCTACAATGAGCAGTTCTTC	CASSLWRGGRPSYNEQFF